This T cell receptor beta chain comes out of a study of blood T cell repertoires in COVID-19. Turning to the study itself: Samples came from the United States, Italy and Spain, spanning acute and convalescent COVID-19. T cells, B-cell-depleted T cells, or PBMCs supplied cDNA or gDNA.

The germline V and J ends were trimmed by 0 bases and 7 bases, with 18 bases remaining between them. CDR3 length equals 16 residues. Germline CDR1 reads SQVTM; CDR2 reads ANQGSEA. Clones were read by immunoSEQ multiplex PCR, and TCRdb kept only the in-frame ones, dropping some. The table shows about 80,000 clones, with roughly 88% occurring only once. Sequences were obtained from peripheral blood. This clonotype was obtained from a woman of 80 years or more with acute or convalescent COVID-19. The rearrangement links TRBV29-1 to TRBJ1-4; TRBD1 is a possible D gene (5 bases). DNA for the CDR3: TGCAGCGTTGAAGAGAACTTGGGGGGACGGGGTGAAAAACTGTTTTTT. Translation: CSVEENLGGRGEKLFF.